The 10 T cell receptor beta chains below come from one sample, sequenced in a study of memory CD4+ T cells and cytomegalovirus serostatus. Here immunoSEQ multiplex PCR was the method, and the copy in TCRdb shows in-frame clones only, minus some. The sample has tens of thousands of clones; roughly three quarters are singletons. The sort gate was single viable CD3+CD4+CD8-CD45RO+ cells for memory CD4+ T cells. The specimen sequenced was memory CD4+ T cells from blood. The receptors originated from an adult in good health and CMV-seronegative.

This chain links TRBV19 with TRBJ2-7, with 9 bases aligning to TRBD1. CDR1 is LNHDA, CDR2 SQIVND, per germline (reference sequence). J gave up 0 bases and V 4 bases, and 7 bases lay outside the gene matches. The CDR3 length is 16 residues. The CDR3 reads CASSKARDRDSYEQYF. CDR3 sequence (DNA): TGTGCCAGTAGTAAGGCTCGGGACAGGGACTCCTACGAGCAGTACTTC.

This chain uses TRBV11-3 with TRBJ1-4; D is ambiguous. With 8 bases removed from V and 3 bases from J, the gap between germline ends came to 4 bases. Germline V CDR1 and CDR2: SGHNT, YENEEA. The CDR3 loop spans 11 amino acids. The CDR3 DNA reads TGTGCCAGCTCCGCTAATGAAAAACTGTTTTTT. Its protein is CASSANEKLFF.

The chain recombines TRBV5-1 with TRBJ1-1; possibly TRBD1 for D (5 bases). CDR1 is SGHRS, CDR2 YFSETQ, per germline. CDR3 length: 15 residues. V was trimmed by 4 bases and J by 3 bases, leaving 16 bases between them. The CDR3 DNA sequence: TGCGCCAGCAGCCGAGGGACGGTGGCGGACACTGAAGCTTTCTTT. It codes for CASSRGTVADTEAFF.

The rearrangement joins TRBV9 to TRBJ1-2, with a weak D call TRBD1 (5 bases). Germline V gives CDR1 SGDLS, CDR2 YYNGEE. Trimming left V 3 bases short and J 4 bases short, with 13 bases between. The CDR3 length is 14 residues. The CDR3 bases are TGTGCCAGCAGCGCTAGACAGATACTCTATGGCTACACCTTC. Translating gives CASSARQILYGYTF.

This clone was found a few times. The gene calls are TRBV7-9 and TRBJ2-5, with 11 bases that match TRBD2. Trimming removed 5 bases from V and 2 bases from J; junction bases left unmatched: 4. This CDR3 is built from 15 residues. The germline V gene encodes CDR1 SEHNR and CDR2 FQNEAQ (reference sequence). CDR3 nucleotide sequence: TGTGCCAGCAGCACGACTAGCGGGAAACAAGAGACCCAGTACTTC. Protein product: CASSTTSGKQETQYF.

The chain uses TRBV7-9 and TRBJ2-5, with D possibly being TRBD2 (6 bases). Germline V gives CDR1 SEHNR, CDR2 FQNEAQ (reference sequence). V lost 1 base, J lost 4 bases, and 13 bases lay in between. This CDR3 is built from 15 residues. The CDR3 nucleotides read TGTGCCAGCAGCTTAGGAACGGGAGAGATAGAGACCCAGTACTTC. This encodes CASSLGTGEIETQYF.

This clone was seen once. The genes are TRBV5-4 and TRBJ2-5; 11 bases are shared with TRBD2. The CDR3 length is 16 residues. Per germline, CDR1 SGHNT and CDR2 YYREEE (reference sequence). J gave up 0 bases and V 4 bases, and 5 bases lay outside the gene matches. The CDR3 DNA reads TGTGCCAGCAGCATGAGACTAGCGGGAAACCAAGAGACCCAGTACTTC. Its protein is CASSMRLAGNQETQYF.

V and J are TRBV4-1 and TRBJ1-6; TRBD1 matches 7 bases. Germline lookup yields CDR1 MGHRA and CDR2 YSYEKL. CDR3 size: 16 residues. Trimming took 3 bases from V and 6 from J; bases not matched to a gene: 8. The CDR3 coding sequence is TGCGCCAGCAGCCATCAACAGGGGCGGACTAATTCACCCCTCCACTTT. It is translated as CASSHQQGRTNSPLHF.

The chain has TRBV5-5 and TRBJ1-1; perhaps TRBD1 as D (5 bases). CDR3 size: 15 residues. V lost 3 bases to trimming and J lost 4 bases, with 16 bases between them. Germline V gene lookup returns CDR1 SGHKS and CDR2 YYEKEE (reference sequence). The CDR3, as DNA: TGTGCCAGCAGCTACAGGACGGGCGTGAGCACTGAAGCTTTCTTT. This codes for CASSYRTGVSTEAFF.

The chain is built from TRBV6-5 and TRBJ1-4; 7 bases fit TRBD1. The CDR3 is 15 amino acids. V lost 4 bases to trimming and J lost 0 bases; unmatched junction nucleotides: 2. Per the germline V gene, CDR1 is MNHEY and CDR2 is SVGAGI. CDR3: CASSSTGPTNEKLFF. The CDR3 nucleotides read TGTGCCAGCAGTTCGACAGGGCCAACTAATGAAAAACTGTTTTTT.